The 8 T cell receptor beta chains below come from one sample, sequenced in a study of T cell changes during pregnancy in multiple sclerosis. Sequencing used immunoSEQ multiplex PCR; TCRdb keeps in-frame clones, though not all of them. The repertoire consists of over 65,000 clones, with approximately 90% occurring once and the leading ten covering approximately 2.5%. This sample comprised peripheral blood, obtained in the first trimester of pregnancy. The receptors stem from a female donor with multiple sclerosis, enrolled in a pregnancy study.

The rearrangement joins TRBV19 to TRBJ1-5, with D perhaps matching TRBD1 (6 bases). The germline V and J ends were trimmed by 5 bases and 6 bases, with 11 bases remaining between them. The CDR3 has 13 residues. Germline V gene sequence: CDR1 LNHDA, CDR2 SQIVND (reference sequence). This CDR3 reads CASSDRNGQPQHF. The CDR3 region has the DNA TGTGCCAGTAGTGACAGGAATGGTCAGCCCCAGCATTTT.

The V gene is TRBV29-1, the J gene TRBJ1-3; the D gene is possibly TRBD1 (6 bases). This CDR3 contains 15 residues. CDR1 and CDR2 from the germline V gene are SQVTM and ANQGSEA. V lost 7 bases and J lost 0, with 16 bases in between. The DNA of the CDR3 is TGCAGCGCCTACCACGACAGGCTCTCTGGAAACACCATATATTTT. It translates to CSAYHDRLSGNTIYF.

The V and J genes are TRBV28 and TRBJ2-6, with 7 bases lining up with TRBD1. The CDR3 totals 17 residues. Germline V lookup: CDR1 MDHEN, CDR2 SYDVKM. Trimming removed 4 bases from V and 2 bases from J; junction bases left unmatched: 8. The CDR3 nucleotides are TGTGCCAGCAGTTCTTACCCAAGGGGGCCTGGGGCCAACGTCCTGACTTTC. Its translation: CASSSYPRGPGANVLTF.

V gene TRBV5-1 combines with J gene TRBJ1-1, with D hard to call. CDR1 is SGHRS and CDR2 is YFSETQ in the germline V gene. Between the trimmed V and J ends, which lost 0 bases and 4 bases, there was a span of 10 bases. CDR3 length: 14 amino acids. CDR3 amino acids: CASSLEAGLTEAFF. In DNA form, the CDR3 reads TGCGCCAGCAGCTTGGAGGCAGGTCTCACTGAAGCTTTCTTT.

This chain joins TRBV6-4 and TRBJ2-1, with 9 bases lining up with TRBD2. Germline CDR1 MRHNA, CDR2 SNTAGT. After removal of 2 bases from V and 10 bases from J, the junction contained 6 bases not matched to a gene. The CDR3 has 14 amino acids. Here the CDR3 reads CASSDGRGGNEQFF. The CDR3 nucleotides read TGTGCCAGCAGTGACGGGCGGGGGGGCAACGAGCAGTTCTTC.

The chain uses TRBV6-1 and TRBJ2-7; TRBD2 agrees at 7 bases. The V and J ends lost 2 bases and 0 bases, in that order; junction bases with no gene match: 1. In germline, CDR1 is MNHNS, CDR2 SASEGT. The CDR3 contains 14 residues. The CDR3 DNA follows: TGTGCCAGCAGTGAACAGCGGGACTCCTACGAGCAGTACTTC. Its protein is CASSEQRDSYEQYF.

This clone was detected only once. This chain joins TRBV27 and TRBJ2-7, with 13 bases identical to TRBD2. Germline V CDR1 and CDR2: MNHEY, SMNVEV (reference sequence). This CDR3 has 15 amino acids. J lost 7 bases, V lost 5 bases, and 8 bases had no gene match. As DNA, the CDR3 is TGTGCCAGCAGTCCGGGGACTAGCGGGACGAGTGAGCAGTACTTC. It codes for CASSPGTSGTSEQYF.

This chain uses TRBV4-3 with TRBJ2-7; TRBD1 aligns across 7 bases. CDR3 length: 15 residues. The germline CDR1 and CDR2 sequences are LGHNA and YSLEER. V shed 0 bases, J shed 5 bases, and the junction held 7 bases outside the gene matches. In nucleotides, the CDR3 is TGCGCCAGCAGCCAAGACTTAAACAGGGGTAACGAGCAGTACTTC. Protein: CASSQDLNRGNEQYF.